The source of this T cell receptor (beta chain) is a study of blood T cell repertoires in COVID-19. For the study at large: Italy, Spain and the United States were the sources of the convalescent and acute COVID-19 samples. PBMCs, B-cell-depleted T cells, or T cells were the source of the cDNA or gDNA that made up the material.

CDR1 is SGHTS, CDR2 YDEGEE, per germline. V was clipped by 0 bases and J by 5 bases, with 8 bases between them. This CDR3 is built from 13 residues. The Seattle patients, enrolled during active infection, were followed longitudinally. How the authors handled the data: Reference gene primer amplification gave estimated nucleated cell counts. Assay: immunoSEQ multiplex PCR; the TCRdb copy retains only in-frame clones and omits some. V, J and clone size are those of that table, while D and trimming were read from the DNA. The data hold a few hundred thousand clones, with 75% to 95% observed a single time.

Input material: peripheral blood. This sequence joins TRBV5-8 and TRBJ1-1; tentatively, D is TRBD1 (6 bases). The sequence derives from a woman in her 30s with COVID-19, enrolled during active disease. CDR3 bases: TGTGCCAGCAGCTTGGCAGGGGCGACTGAAGCTTTCTTT. Translation: CASSLAGATEAFF.